Shown below are 20 T cell receptor beta chains from a single sample sequenced in a study of blood T cells in healthy people across ages. A second PCR of 7 to 11 cycles used a sample-barcoded 5' primer and a J-beta primer mix. From the 5' RACE reads, TCRdb called clonotypes with MiXCR, one entry per CDR3 protein. The sample lists 750,000 or so distinct CDR3 sequences, roughly 25% occurring once. The same data also contributed to another study, on T cells of mothers and their children.

Input material: blood. Receptor source: a boy younger than 18 in good health.

This clonotype was seen a handful of times. This chain connects TRBV7-9 to TRBJ2-6, with TRBD2 as a possible D gene (5 bases). Germline V gene lookup returns CDR1 SEHNR and CDR2 FQNEAQ (reference sequence). The CDR3 totals 17 residues. V lost 2 bases to trimming and J lost 0 bases, with 11 bases between them. CDR3 protein: CASSLKGVLSGANVLTF. Here the CDR3 DNA reads TGTGCCAGCAGCTTAAAGGGAGTTCTCTCTGGGGCCAACGTCCTGACTTTC.

A few counts support this clonotype. The V and J genes are TRBV13 and TRBJ1-2, with D maybe TRBD1 (5 bases). This CDR3 region has 13 residues. Trimming cost V 10 bases and J 1 base, with 13 bases left between them. The V gene's germline CDR1 is PRHDT and CDR2 FYEKMQ (reference sequence). CDR3: CAIPETVNYGYTF. Here the CDR3 DNA reads TGTGCCATCCCCGAGACAGTTAACTATGGCTACACCTTC.

As DNA, the CDR3 is TGCAGCGTTGGGAGACAGGGGGCAGATCAAGAGACCCAGTACTTC. It is translated as CSVGRQGADQETQYF. V and J are TRBV29-1 and TRBJ2-5; 10 positions match TRBD1. The V gene end was trimmed by 4 bases and the J gene end by 2 bases; junction bases not matched to a gene: 7. Per germline, CDR1 SQVTM and CDR2 ANQGSEA. The CDR3 has 15 residues.

As to this clonotype: At one end, the junction sequence differs from germline, possibly due to a read error. This rearrangement joins TRBV5-1 to TRBJ1-6; the match to TRBD1 covers 8 bases. CDR1 and CDR2 (germline): SGHRS, YFSETQ. This CDR3 contains 17 residues. CDR3 sequence (DNA): TGCGCCTGCAGCTTGCGGTTGCCAGGGGGCACGAATTCACCCCTCCACTTT. Amino acids: CACSLRLPGGTNSPLHF.

The rearrangement joins TRBV14 to TRBJ2-1; TRBD2 matches at 7 bases. Germline trimming cut 1 base from V and 9 bases from J; bases unmatched to any gene: 9. The germline V gene has CDR1 SGHDN and CDR2 FVKESK. The CDR3 loop spans 15 amino acids. The CDR3 DNA is TGTGCCAGCAGCCAAGCGGAGCGGGACGTCGCTGAGCAGTTCTTC. Its protein is CASSQAERDVAEQFF.

This clonotype occurred a few times. This may be a read error: a much more frequent sequence differs by one nucleotide. This chain links TRBV5-1 with TRBJ1-2; 8 positions match TRBD1. Germline-derived CDR1 and CDR2 are SGHRS and YFSETQ. The CDR3 has 14 residues. The CDR3 is CASSRRDRNYGHTF. The CDR3 DNA follows: TGCGCCAGCAGCCGACGGGACAGGAACTATGGCCACACCTTC.

The chain uses TRBV25-1 and TRBJ2-3; D uncertain. CDR3 length: 16 amino acids. Per the germline V gene, CDR1 is MGHDK and CDR2 is SYGVNS. Trimming took 0 bases from V and 7 from J, leaving 17 bases between them. The CDR3 loop is CASSEYDQSWGNTQYF. The DNA for the CDR3 is TGTGCCAGCAGTGAATATGACCAGTCCTGGGGAAATACGCAGTATTTT. The full variable domain, its missing parts supplied by reference TRBV25-1 and TRBJ2-3, is EADIYQTPRYLVIGTGKKITLECSQTMGHDKMYWYQQDPGMELHLIHYSYGVNSTEKGDLSSESTVSRIRTEHFPLTLESARPSHTSQYLCASSEYDQSWGNTQYFGPGTRLTVL.

The table lists this clonotype with a few counts. The genes are TRBV7-2 and TRBJ1-3; TRBD1 is a possible D gene (6 bases). This CDR3 has 14 residues. With 4 bases removed from V and 5 bases from J, the gap between germline ends came to 12 bases. From germline, CDR1 is SGHTA and CDR2 FQGNSA. CDR3 protein: CASSSWRDRNTIYF. CDR3 nucleotides: TGTGCCAGCAGCTCATGGAGGGACAGAAACACCATATATTTT.

The count of this clonotype is one. This chain connects TRBV20-1 to TRBJ2-3, with 9 bases that match TRBD2. Trimming took 4 bases from V and 2 from J; bases not matched to a gene: 1. Germline V CDR1 and CDR2: DFQATT, SNEGSKA (reference sequence). The CDR3 extends over 13 amino acids. Here the CDR3 reads CSAIAGDTDTQYF. The DNA for the CDR3 is TGCAGTGCTATAGCGGGGGACACAGATACGCAGTATTTT.

This clonotype has only a few counts. The chain couples TRBV3-1 to TRBJ2-7, with 14 bases fitting TRBD2. V gave up 4 bases and J gave up 5 bases; unmatched junction bases: 4. The CDR3 spans 15 residues. Germline lookup yields CDR1 LGHDT and CDR2 YNNKEL (reference sequence). The CDR3 reads CASSPGLAGAHEQYF. CDR3 coding DNA: TGTGCCAGCAGCCCGGGACTAGCGGGAGCACACGAGCAGTACTTC.

The chain combines TRBV6-4 with TRBJ2-3, with 9 bases that match TRBD1. The CDR3 has 14 residues. V gave up 0 bases and J gave up 7 bases; unmatched junction bases: 2. Germline V gene sequence: CDR1 MRHNA, CDR2 SNTAGT. The CDR3 loop is CASSDSQGANTQYF. CDR3 sequence (DNA): TGTGCCAGCAGTGACTCACAGGGGGCAAATACGCAGTATTTT.

The sample holds a few counts of this clonotype. The genes are TRBV20-1 and TRBJ2-5; D may be TRBD2 (5 bases). This CDR3 is built from 13 residues. Between the trimmed V and J ends, which lost 6 bases and 5 bases, there was a span of 16 bases. CDR1 is DFQATT, CDR2 SNEGSKA, per germline (reference sequence). The CDR3 loop reads CSASPGGGETQYF. The CDR3 nucleotides are TGCAGTGCCTCGCCCGGTGGCGGGGAGACCCAGTACTTC.

The count of this clonotype is one. Here the CDR3 DNA reads TGTGCCTGGAGTGTAGTTTACGGGGAGCTGTTTTTT. Protein product: CAWSVVYGELFF. This rearrangement joins TRBV30 to TRBJ2-2, with D hard to call. Trimming pared 0 bases from V and 7 bases from J, leaving 6 bases between. Germline V gene lookup returns CDR1 GTSNPN and CDR2 SVGIG (reference sequence). CDR3 length: 12 residues. The entire variable domain, with the rest obtained from reference TRBV30 and TRBJ2-2, is as follows: SQTIHQWPATLVQPVGSPLSLECTVEGTSNPNLYWYRQAAGRGLQLLFYSVGIGQISSEVPQNLSASRPQDRQFILSSKKLLLSDSGFYLCAWSVVYGELFFGEGSRLTVL.

The chain uses TRBV19 and TRBJ1-5; D is perhaps TRBD1 (5 bases). Trimming removed 11 bases from V and 2 bases from J, with 13 bases in between. Germline V lookup: CDR1 LNHDA, CDR2 SQIVND (reference sequence). There are 13 residues in the CDR3. The CDR3 DNA follows: TGTGCCGCCCGGGGGGTGGGCAATCAGCCCCAGCATTTT. This translates into CAARGVGNQPQHF.

The rearrangement uses TRBV20-1 and TRBJ2-1, with D uncertain. The V end was cut by 3 bases, the J end by 0 bases, with 15 bases between. CDR3 length: 16 amino acids. CDR1 and CDR2 from the germline V gene are DFQATT and SNEGSKA (reference sequence). CDR3 sequence (DNA): TGCAGTGCTAGCTGGACCTCCCCAAGCTCCTACAATGAGCAGTTCTTC. Its protein is CSASWTSPSSYNEQFF.

This clonotype showed up just a few times. V is TRBV13 and J is TRBJ1-1, with 7 bases aligning to TRBD1. CDR3 length equals 14 residues. Losses at the gene ends were 6 bases for V and 4 bases for J; bases not matched to a gene: 8. CDR1 is PRHDT, CDR2 FYEKMQ, per germline (reference sequence). The CDR3 here is CASSPDRDGTEAFF. As DNA, the CDR3 is TGTGCCAGCAGTCCCGACAGGGACGGCACTGAAGCTTTCTTT. The full variable domain, completed using reference TRBV13 and TRBJ1-1, is AAGVIQSPRHLIKEKRETATLKCYPIPRHDTVYWYQQGPGQDPQFLISFYEKMQSDKGSIPDRFSAQQFSDYHSELNMSSLELGDSALYFCASSPDRDGTEAFFGQGTRLTVV.

This chain uses TRBV5-6 with TRBJ2-3; 7 bases map to TRBD1. Trimming took 4 bases from V and 2 from J; bases not matched to a gene: 13. Germline lookup yields CDR1 SGHDT and CDR2 YYEEEE. The CDR3 has 17 residues. CDR3 protein: CASSHTRGQAFTDTQYF. In DNA, the CDR3 is TGTGCCAGCAGCCATACTCGAGGACAGGCCTTCACAGATACGCAGTATTTT.

This clonotype appeared a few times. The J gene is TRBJ2-7, the V gene TRBV28; D uncertain. Trimming took 6 bases from V and 0 from J, leaving 15 bases between them. This CDR3 has 15 amino acids. From germline, CDR1 is MDHEN and CDR2 SYDVKM. DNA of the CDR3: TGTGCCAGCAGCCTACTCCCGGGTGCCTCCTACGAGCAGTACTTC. Residues: CASSLLPGASYEQYF.

This sequence joins TRBV6-2 or TRBV6-3 and TRBJ2-7; the match to TRBD1 covers 7 bases. V was pared by 9 bases and J by 5 bases, with 10 bases of the junction left unmatched. CDR1 MNHEY and CDR2 SVGEGT come from the germline V gene. The CDR3 is 13 amino acids. CDR3 sequence reads: CASSTGPYNEQYF. CDR3 nucleotide sequence: TGTGCCAGTTCGACAGGGCCCTATAACGAGCAGTACTTC.

The rearrangement uses TRBV9 and TRBJ2-5; 11 bases are a match to TRBD2. This CDR3 region has 17 residues. The junction had 11 bases not matched to a gene; V was cut back by 2 bases and J by 5 bases. Looked up from germline, CDR1 is SGDLS and CDR2 is YYNGEE. The CDR3: CASSVSGGADRGETQYF. The CDR3 DNA reads TGTGCCAGCAGCGTTAGCGGGGGGGCCGATCGAGGCGAGACCCAGTACTTC.